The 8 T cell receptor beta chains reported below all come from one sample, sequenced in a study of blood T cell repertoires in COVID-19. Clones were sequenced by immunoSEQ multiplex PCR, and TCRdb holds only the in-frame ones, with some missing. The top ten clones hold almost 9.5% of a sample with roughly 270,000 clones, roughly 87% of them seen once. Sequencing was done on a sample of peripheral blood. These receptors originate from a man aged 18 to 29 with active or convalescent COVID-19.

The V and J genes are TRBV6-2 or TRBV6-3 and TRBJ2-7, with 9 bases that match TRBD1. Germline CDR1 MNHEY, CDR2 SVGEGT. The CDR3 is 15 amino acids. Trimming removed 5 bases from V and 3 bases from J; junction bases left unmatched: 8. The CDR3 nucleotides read TGTGCCAGCAGTCCGGACAGGACAGGGGTCTACGAGCAGTACTTC. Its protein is CASSPDRTGVYEQYF.

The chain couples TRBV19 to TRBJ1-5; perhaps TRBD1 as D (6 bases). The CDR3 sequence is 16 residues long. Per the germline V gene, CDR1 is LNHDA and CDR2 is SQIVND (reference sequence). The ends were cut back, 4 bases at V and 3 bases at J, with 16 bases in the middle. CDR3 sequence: CASSTRQASFNQPQHF. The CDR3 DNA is TGTGCCAGTAGTACAAGACAGGCCTCATTCAATCAGCCCCAGCATTTT.

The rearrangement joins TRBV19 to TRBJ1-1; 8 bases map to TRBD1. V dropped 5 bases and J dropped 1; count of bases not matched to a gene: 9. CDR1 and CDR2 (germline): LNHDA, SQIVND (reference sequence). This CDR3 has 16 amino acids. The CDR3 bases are TGTGCCAGTAGTGGAGAGACAGGGGCACCGAACACTGAAGCTTTCTTT. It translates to CASSGETGAPNTEAFF.

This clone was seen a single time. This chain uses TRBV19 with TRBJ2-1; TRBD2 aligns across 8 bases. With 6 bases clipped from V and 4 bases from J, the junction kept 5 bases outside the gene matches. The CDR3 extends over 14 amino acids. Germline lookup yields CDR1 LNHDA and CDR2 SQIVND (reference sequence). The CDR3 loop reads CASRAAGAYNEQFF. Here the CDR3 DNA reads TGTGCCAGTAGAGCAGCGGGGGCGTACAATGAGCAGTTCTTC. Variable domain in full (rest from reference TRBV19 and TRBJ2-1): DGGITQSPKYLFRKEGQNVTLSCEQNLNHDAMYWYRQDPGQGLRLIYYSQIVNDFQKGDIAEGYSVSREKKESFPLTVTSAQKNPTAFYLCASRAAGAYNEQFFGPGTRLTVL.

The CDR3 bases are TGCGCCAGCAGCCAAGATAGCAGTGAAAAACTGTTTTTT. Translating gives CASSQDSSEKLFF. This rearrangement joins TRBV4-3 to TRBJ1-4, with unresolved D. The CDR3 contains 13 residues. CDR1 and CDR2 (germline): LGHNA, YSLEER. Trimming pared 0 bases from V and 7 bases from J, leaving 6 bases between.

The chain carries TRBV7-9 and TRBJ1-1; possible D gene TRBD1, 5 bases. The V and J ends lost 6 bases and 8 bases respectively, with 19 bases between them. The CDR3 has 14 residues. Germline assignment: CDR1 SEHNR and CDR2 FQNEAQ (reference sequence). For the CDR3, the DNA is TGTGCCAGCAGACCCCTCGGGGGGAATTGGGAAGCTTTCTTT. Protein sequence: CASRPLGGNWEAFF.

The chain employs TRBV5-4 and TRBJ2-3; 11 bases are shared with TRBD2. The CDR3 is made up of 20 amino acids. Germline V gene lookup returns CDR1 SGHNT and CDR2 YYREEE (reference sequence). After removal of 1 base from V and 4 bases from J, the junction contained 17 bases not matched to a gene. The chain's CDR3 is CASSLRVLAGGPVSADTQYF. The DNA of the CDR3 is TGTGCCAGCAGCTTGCGTGTCCTAGCGGGGGGCCCTGTTTCTGCAGATACGCAGTATTTT.

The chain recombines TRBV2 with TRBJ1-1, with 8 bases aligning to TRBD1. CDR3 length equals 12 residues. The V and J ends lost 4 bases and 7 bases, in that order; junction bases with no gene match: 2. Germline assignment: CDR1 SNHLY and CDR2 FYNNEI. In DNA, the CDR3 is TGTGCCAGCAGTGGGGGACAGGTTGAAGCTTTCTTT. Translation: CASSGGQVEAFF.